The rows below give T cell receptor beta chains drawn from one sample of a study of blood T cell repertoires in COVID-19. Clones were sequenced by immunoSEQ multiplex PCR, and TCRdb holds only the in-frame ones, with some missing. The sample records some 160,000 clones, approximately 92% being singletons. The sequencing sample was made of peripheral blood. The source is a woman aged 60 to 75 with active COVID-19. CDR3s include the opening cysteine and the closing phenylalanine or tryptophan. Each record gives: CDR3 protein, J gene, CDR3 length, V gene.

CDR3aa: CASSKLAGGGETQYF; j_gene: TRBJ2-5; len: 15; v_gene: TRBV25-1
CDR3aa: CASVSGAGVTTGELFF; j_gene: TRBJ2-2; len: 16; v_gene: TRBV5-6
CDR3aa: CASSRGQGWMNTEAFF; j_gene: TRBJ1-1; len: 16; v_gene: TRBV14
CDR3aa: CASSLPGTSGRDNEQFF; j_gene: TRBJ2-1; len: 17; v_gene: TRBV7-9
CDR3aa: CASSQDLGRWKTQYF; j_gene: TRBJ2-5; len: 15; v_gene: TRBV4-3
CDR3aa: CASRRNSGYQETQYF; j_gene: TRBJ2-5; len: 15; v_gene: TRBV7-2
CDR3aa: CAWGGHRDQPQHF; j_gene: TRBJ1-5; len: 13; v_gene: TRBV30
CDR3aa: CASSYLDYTGELFF; j_gene: TRBJ2-2; len: 14; v_gene: TRBV6-2/TRBV6-3
CDR3aa: CASSSDSSSGNTIYF; j_gene: TRBJ1-3; len: 15; v_gene: TRBV5-6
CDR3aa: CASSLQTGGGEKLFF; j_gene: TRBJ1-4; len: 15; v_gene: TRBV9
CDR3aa: CASSPPGNIQTQYF; j_gene: TRBJ2-5; len: 14; v_gene: TRBV7-7
CDR3aa: CASSVGQQGQETQYF; j_gene: TRBJ2-5; len: 15; v_gene: TRBV9
CDR3aa: CASSSARGWAAPGTQYF; j_gene: TRBJ2-3; len: 17; v_gene: TRBV5-4
CDR3aa: CASSIGTENSPLHF; j_gene: TRBJ1-6; len: 14; v_gene: TRBV19
CDR3aa: CASGQQGVDYGYTF; j_gene: TRBJ1-2; len: 14; v_gene: TRBV5-1
CDR3aa: CASSFTGQGLGRLYGYTF; j_gene: TRBJ1-2; len: 18; v_gene: TRBV28
CDR3aa: CASSKDRGTEAFF; j_gene: TRBJ1-1; len: 13; v_gene: TRBV11-2
CDR3aa: CACRGRGTDTQYF; j_gene: TRBJ2-3; len: 13; v_gene: TRBV30
CDR3aa: CASSFGAGGLQETQYF; j_gene: TRBJ2-5; len: 16; v_gene: TRBV5-5
CDR3aa: CSASRGQVEKLFF; j_gene: TRBJ1-4; len: 13; v_gene: TRBV20-1
CDR3aa: CASTHGGLNTEAFF; j_gene: TRBJ1-1; len: 14; v_gene: TRBV19
CDR3aa: CASSRPGGQGHPLTYEQYF; j_gene: TRBJ2-7; len: 19; v_gene: TRBV5-1
CDR3aa: CASSQVGTTQFF; j_gene: TRBJ2-1; len: 12; v_gene: TRBV4-2
CDR3aa: CASSVVPVVYNEQFF; j_gene: TRBJ2-1; len: 15; v_gene: TRBV9
CDR3aa: CASSLAGTGGVNEQFF; j_gene: TRBJ2-1; len: 16; v_gene: TRBV7-2
CDR3aa: CASSPLTSGTYNEQFF; j_gene: TRBJ2-1; len: 16; v_gene: TRBV14
CDR3aa: CASSLASGVSNTGELFF; j_gene: TRBJ2-2; len: 17; v_gene: TRBV7-2
CDR3aa: CASSYRTANFQETQYF; j_gene: TRBJ2-5; len: 16; v_gene: TRBV6-5
CDR3aa: CASSQRAGGTQETQYF; j_gene: TRBJ2-5; len: 16; v_gene: TRBV4-2
CDR3aa: CASSQDGGRAGDTQYF; j_gene: TRBJ2-3; len: 16; v_gene: TRBV3-1/TRBV3-2
CDR3aa: CASTPDRIHQETQYF; j_gene: TRBJ2-5; len: 15; v_gene: TRBV5-1
CDR3aa: CASSLQGNTEAFF; j_gene: TRBJ1-1; len: 13; v_gene: TRBV7-9
CDR3aa: CASSPFRGLDEQYF; j_gene: TRBJ2-7; len: 14; v_gene: TRBV4-2
CDR3aa: CASSQGPPAGGGVYEQYF; j_gene: TRBJ2-7; len: 18; v_gene: TRBV4-3
CDR3aa: CASRSQMSTEAFF; j_gene: TRBJ1-1; len: 13; v_gene: TRBV5-1
CDR3aa: CASSTGGAVHEQYF; j_gene: TRBJ2-7; len: 14; v_gene: TRBV21-1
CDR3aa: CASNAGTGVAGELFF; j_gene: TRBJ2-2; len: 15; v_gene: TRBV11-2
CDR3aa: CASSLLLLAGGRTDTQYF; j_gene: TRBJ2-3; len: 18; v_gene: TRBV14
CDR3aa: CAISESLLLGAASADTQYF; j_gene: TRBJ2-3; len: 19; v_gene: TRBV10-3
CDR3aa: CASSFSPGQGAKETQYF; j_gene: TRBJ2-5; len: 17; v_gene: TRBV5-5
CDR3aa: CATSEVTGGRDTQYF; j_gene: TRBJ2-3; len: 15; v_gene: TRBV10-2
CDR3aa: CASSPGLSAGEQFF; j_gene: TRBJ2-1; len: 14; v_gene: TRBV11-2
CDR3aa: CASIKGVSTGELFF; j_gene: TRBJ2-2; len: 14; v_gene: TRBV7-8
CDR3aa: CASSILSGSSYEQYF; j_gene: TRBJ2-7; len: 15; v_gene: TRBV19
CDR3aa: CASSLIGELFF; j_gene: TRBJ2-2; len: 11; v_gene: TRBV3-1/TRBV3-2
CDR3aa: CASNTGGNTEAFF; j_gene: TRBJ1-1; len: 13; v_gene: TRBV12-3/TRBV12-4
CDR3aa: CASSSGWQHNQPQHF; j_gene: TRBJ1-5; len: 15; v_gene: TRBV7-8
CDR3aa: CASSLGTPGELFF; j_gene: TRBJ2-2; len: 13; v_gene: TRBV7-3
CDR3aa: CASRGVQLAATDTQYF; j_gene: TRBJ2-3; len: 16; v_gene: TRBV28
CDR3aa: CAWTGGRTDTQYF; j_gene: TRBJ2-3; len: 13; v_gene: TRBV30
CDR3aa: CASSLGAGVNEQFF; j_gene: TRBJ2-1; len: 14; v_gene: TRBV7-9
CDR3aa: CASKVSTDPTGELFF; j_gene: TRBJ2-2; len: 15; v_gene: TRBV2
CDR3aa: CASGTDIETQYF; j_gene: TRBJ2-5; len: 12; v_gene: TRBV2
CDR3aa: CASSSFGAGGPYTGELFF; j_gene: TRBJ2-2; len: 18; v_gene: TRBV3-1/TRBV3-2
CDR3aa: CASSRLAGGNEQFF; j_gene: TRBJ2-1; len: 14; v_gene: TRBV6-2/TRBV6-3